Following are 8 T cell receptor beta chains from one sample sequenced in a study of graft-versus-host responses after intestinal transplantation. The data were produced by immunoSEQ multiplex PCR, yet TCRdb's version contains in-frame clones alone and is incomplete. The table includes around 99,000 clones, approximately 88% detected once. These TCRs are of unknown antigen specificity. Sequences were derived from unstimulated CD4+ T cells sorted from spleen or lymph node cells, sampled before transplant. These receptors were collected from a human donor who was the organ donor for an intestinal transplant.

The CDR3 DNA reads as TGTGCCAGCAGATACAGTGATTGGGAGCCCCAGCATTTT. Its protein is CASRYSDWEPQHF. The chain combines TRBV6-1 with TRBJ1-5; no clear D gene. CDR1 MNHNS and CDR2 SASEGT come from the germline V gene. The CDR3 covers 13 residues. Trimming removed 6 bases from V and 8 bases from J, with 14 bases in between.

CDR3: CASSWSFMGETQYF. In nucleotides, the CDR3 is TGTGCCAGCAGCTGGAGCTTCATGGGGGAGACCCAGTACTTC. V usage is TRBV5-6 and J usage is TRBJ2-5, with D unresolved. Trimming took off 3 bases at V and 5 bases at J, with 14 bases between the two ends. The CDR3 spans 14 residues. Germline lookup yields CDR1 SGHDT and CDR2 YYEEEE.

The chain recombines TRBV6-1 with TRBJ1-6; the D gene is possibly TRBD1 (6 bases). This CDR3 is 14 amino acids long. The ends were cut back, 2 bases at V and 6 bases at J, with 8 bases in the middle. Germline V gene lookup returns CDR1 MNHNS and CDR2 SASEGT. The CDR3 loop is CASSERGANSPLHF. The DNA of the CDR3 is TGTGCCAGCAGTGAAAGGGGGGCTAATTCACCCCTCCACTTT.

V gene TRBV18 combines with J gene TRBJ1-2; a possible D gene is TRBD1 (6 bases). V was pared by 6 bases and J by 5 bases, with 13 bases between. Germline V lookup: CDR1 KGHSH, CDR2 LQKENI. The CDR3 has 13 residues. As DNA, the CDR3 is TGTGCCAGCTCCGAACTCAGGGGTTATGGCTACACCTTC. Translation gives CASSELRGYGYTF.

This chain connects TRBV7-2 to TRBJ2-7; 7 bases match TRBD2. This CDR3 spans 16 amino acids. Germline V CDR1 and CDR2: SGHTA, FQGNSA. V trimming: 3 bases; J trimming: 7 bases; junction bases outside the gene matches: 15. As DNA, the CDR3 is TGTGCCAGCAGCTTGCCAAAACTGAGGACTAGGAGGGAGCAGTACTTC. Its protein product is CASSLPKLRTRREQYF.

The chain carries TRBV14 and TRBJ1-2, with D hard to call. The germline gives CDR1 SGHDN, CDR2 FVKESK. V lost 1 base to trimming and J lost 5 bases, with 5 bases between them. The CDR3 is 12 amino acids. The CDR3 reads CASSQAGYGYTF. The CDR3 nucleotides are TGTGCCAGCAGCCAAGCAGGTTATGGCTACACCTTC.

The CDR3 sequence: CASSVAGLSYEQYF. The CDR3 region has the DNA TGTGCCAGCAGTGTGGCAGGCCTCTCCTACGAGCAGTACTTC. The V gene is TRBV6-1, the J gene TRBJ2-7, with D hard to call. Germline CDR1 is MNHNS and CDR2 is SASEGT. The CDR3 covers 14 residues. V lost 4 bases, J lost 0 bases, and 10 bases lay in between.

V is TRBV30 and J is TRBJ2-7, with D perhaps matching TRBD2 (6 bases). The CDR3 is 12 residues long. V dropped 3 bases and J dropped 6 bases, with 12 bases sitting between them. Per the germline V gene, CDR1 is GTSNPN and CDR2 is SVGIG (reference sequence). CDR3 sequence (DNA): TGTGCCTGGAGCTCTACTAGCTCCGAGCAGTACTTC. Residues: CAWSSTSSEQYF.